This TCR beta chain derives from a study of T cells after yellow fever vaccination (dated by TCRdb to the late 2010s). Describing the broader study: The SMART-Seq v4 Ultra Low Input RNA kit was used to prepare libraries from fractions with low cell numbers. Two healthy male donors, one aged 18 to 30 and one aged 30 to 40 years, made up the cohort. To follow T-cell clones before and after both primary and booster YFV17D yellow fever vaccination, bulk TCR alpha and beta repertoires underwent longitudinal sequencing. Bulk PBMC replicates and cell subsets were isolated from blood drawn at multiple timepoints before and after both primary and secondary immunization.

TCR cDNA was synthesized by 5'RACE template switching, which introduced a universal primer site and unique molecular identifiers. Priming for cDNA synthesis came from both the TCR alpha and TCR beta constant segments. Library amplification involved two PCR steps, and the second step added sample barcodes and sequencing adapters. Sequencing of libraries was done on Illumina HiSeq 2500 (2x100 bp) or NovaSeq (2x150 bp). As for the original processing: Reads were demultiplexed and collapsed into UMI consensus sequences with MIGEC, and V(D)J alignment was performed with MiXCR. Vaccine-responding clonotypes were identified with edgeR using replicate PBMC samples, with FDR below 0.01 and a log2 fold change above 5 up to day 15 being required. CD4 or CD8 identity was assigned to each bulk clonotype according to whether the clonotype was present at higher abundance in the sequenced CD4 repertoire or the sequenced CD8 repertoire. TCRdb reran the public reads through fastp at Q25 and MiXCR, keeping productive beta chains. Each entry merges the rows of one CDR3 protein and shows their most common DNA and genes. The V and J calls come from TCRdb's annotation, not from the publication. The sample table holds almost 600,000 distinct CDR3 sequences, of which roughly 14% were seen once. Of the sample, more than 13% falls within the top ten clones.

The treatment or condition label on this specimen signifies: live attenuated yellow fever vaccine strain. At each blood-draw timepoint, two biological replicates of bulk PBMCs were collected. A standard Ficoll-Paque protocol was used to isolate PBMCs from peripheral blood. RNA was extracted with TriZol from bulk PBMCs, CD4 and CD8 fractions, and dextramer-positive and dextramer-negative fractions. Points on this clonotype: It has no known antigen specificity. Base qualities are missing; no much larger clone stands one base away.

There are 15 amino acids in the CDR3, from cysteine to phenylalanine inclusive. Kept here is only the CDR3 DNA, which spans 45 bases and is read in frame from base 1. Based on the germline V gene, the CDR1 and CDR2 sequences are LGHNA and YNFKEQ. Ends trimmed: V by 4 bases, J by 6 bases; bases unmatched to a gene: 9. The paper's findings and limits, for the study overall: Only a couple of donors were included in the study, so the extent to which the findings can be generalized is limited. Compared with the primary T-cell response, the secondary T-cell response was faster but weaker, reaching its peak on day 5 rather than on day 15. After the booster, most clones that had expanded after primary vaccination were detected again (roughly 95% of CD4 and around nine tenths of CD8), suggesting broad maintenance of memory. Computational filtering was required because FACS-sorted repertoires could contain abundant contaminating clonotypes from the bulk population. A small share of clonotypes occurred in both CD4 and CD8 compartments, likely arising from convergent recombination.

Material: PBMCs, obtained on the day of the yellow fever booster vaccination. This sequence uses TRBV4-2 and TRBJ1-2; TRBD1 matches 9 bases in the middle. This clonotype was obtained from a man aged 25 to 45 who received the YFV17D yellow fever vaccine. In nucleotides, the sequence is TGTGCCAGCAGCCCCCGGACAGGGGACATCGATGGCTACACCTTC. Translated, this gives CASSPRTGDIDGYTF.